The text below deals with one T cell receptor (beta chain). This entry is derived from a study of T cell changes during pregnancy in multiple sclerosis. The junction had 1 base not matched to a gene; V was cut back by 1 base and J by 0 bases. Germline V gives CDR1 LNHDA, CDR2 SQIVND (reference sequence). The CDR3 sequence is 16 residues long. Data came from immunoSEQ multiplex PCR; TCRdb stores just in-frame clones and leaves some out. The data contain approximately 100,000 clones, roughly 91% of them singletons. The chain uses TRBV19 and TRBJ2-3; TRBD2 matches at 10 bases. Sequences were derived from peripheral blood, sampled in the first trimester of pregnancy. The receptor was derived from a female donor with multiple sclerosis, enrolled in a pregnancy study. CDR3 residues: CASSIASGGSTDTQYF. CDR3 DNA: TGTGCCAGTAGTATAGCTAGCGGGGGTAGCACAGATACGCAGTATTTT.